These 25 T cell receptor beta chains came from one sample sequenced in a study of blood T cells in healthy people across ages. A sample-barcoded 5' primer and a J-beta primer mix were used in a second PCR of about 6 to 11 cycles. One entry per CDR3 protein, called by TCRdb with MiXCR from the 5' RACE reads. The table lists 650,000 to 950,000 distinct CDR3 sequences, roughly 44% of them singletons. Specimen: blood. These receptors came from a man aged 55 to 70 in good health.

CDR3 DNA: TGTGCCAGCGCGGGCTCACATAACCGGAATGAGCAGTTCTTC. Its protein product is CASAGSHNRNEQFF. V usage is TRBV27 and J usage is TRBJ2-1; D is possibly TRBD2 (5 bases). V lost 8 bases to trimming and J lost 7 bases, with 18 bases between them. CDR1 and CDR2 (germline): MNHEY, SMNVEV (reference sequence). The CDR3 has 14 residues.

Regarding this clonotype: One base away lies a much larger clone, so this may be a sequencing read error. CDR3 region: CASNHGIAGGETQYF. The CDR3 nucleotides read TGTGCCAGCAACCATGGGATTGCGGGTGGAGAGACCCAGTACTTC. The gene calls are TRBV3-1 and TRBJ2-5; D might be TRBD2 (5 bases). Germline V gives CDR1 LGHDT, CDR2 YNNKEL (reference sequence). The CDR3 totals 15 residues. Trimming cost V 7 bases and J 4 bases, with 19 bases left between them.

This chain joins TRBV30 and TRBJ1-2, with D hard to call. The V gene's germline CDR1 is GTSNPN and CDR2 SVGIG (reference sequence). This CDR3 spans 13 amino acids. V was trimmed by 1 base and J by 3 bases, leaving 9 bases between them. The DNA for the CDR3 is TGTGCCTGGAGTGAGGCCGCGGACTATGGCTACACCTTC. Its translation: CAWSEAADYGYTF.

This clonotype was observed a few times. The chain uses TRBV5-1 and TRBJ2-7, with D maybe TRBD1 (5 bases). CDR3 size: 16 residues. V was shortened by 0 bases and J by 3 bases, with 16 bases between the two germline ends. Germline V lookup: CDR1 SGHRS, CDR2 YFSETQ. As DNA, the CDR3 is TGCGCCAGCAGCTTGGAGGCCCAGGGCCTTCTCTACGAGCAGTACTTC. It is translated as CASSLEAQGLLYEQYF. Full variable domain (missing parts from reference TRBV5-1 and TRBJ2-7): KAGVTQTPRYLIKTRGQQVTLSCSPISGHRSVSWYQQTPGQGLQFLFEYFSETQRNKGNFPGRFSGRQFSNSRSEMNVSTLELGDSALYLCASSLEAQGLLYEQYFGPGTRLTVT.

This clonotype was detected only a few times. The chain links TRBV12-3 or TRBV12-4 to TRBJ1-4; maybe TRBD1 (6 bases). The CDR3 covers 15 residues. V lost 5 bases and J lost 7, with 17 bases in between. CDR3: CASSPQQGGFEKLFF. The CDR3 bases are TGTGCCAGCAGTCCTCAACAGGGAGGCTTTGAAAAACTGTTTTTT.

CDR3 DNA: TGCAGCGGAAAAATAGCCTACGAGCAGTACTTC. As protein: CSGKIAYEQYF. The chain couples TRBV29-1 to TRBJ2-7; D gene ambiguous. The CDR3 is made up of 11 amino acids. CDR1 and CDR2 (germline): SQVTM, ANQGSEA. Deletions cut 7 bases from V and 2 bases from J, with 9 bases between.

This clonotype has a handful of counts. The rearrangement uses TRBV28 and TRBJ2-4; D remains unclear. The CDR3 is 18 residues long. Germline CDR1 is MDHEN and CDR2 is SYDVKM. Trimming left V 5 bases short and J 0 bases short, with 20 bases between. The CDR3 region has the DNA TGTGCCAGCAGTGTTGGACCACAGTTTCCCTTAGCCAAAAACATTCAGTACTTC. Residues: CASSVGPQFPLAKNIQYF.

The chain joins TRBV6-5 to TRBJ2-2; D remains ambiguous. Germline CDR1 reads MNHEY; CDR2 reads SVGAGI. The CDR3 is 14 residues long. V gave up 6 bases and J gave up 2 bases, with 10 bases separating them. In DNA, the CDR3 is TGTGCCAGCAGCCAATGGGGTAACACCGGGGAGCTGTTTTTT. This translates into CASSQWGNTGELFF.

This clonotype occurred a few times. The chain links TRBV20-1 to TRBJ1-1; D is undetermined. In germline, CDR1 is DFQATT, CDR2 SNEGSKA (reference sequence). V was shortened by 6 bases and J by 1 base, with 9 bases between the two germline ends. The CDR3 is 12 residues long. The CDR3 bases are TGCAGTGCAAAACAAAAGAACACTGAAGCTTTCTTT. Amino acids: CSAKQKNTEAFF.

The chain is built from TRBV19 and TRBJ2-3, with 7 bases fitting TRBD1. V lost 5 bases and J lost 4; bases outside the gene matches: 6. The germline V gene has CDR1 LNHDA and CDR2 SQIVND (reference sequence). The length of the CDR3 is 14 residues. The CDR3 spells CASSYRQGADTQYF. CDR3 sequence (DNA): TGTGCCAGTAGTTACCGACAGGGCGCAGATACGCAGTATTTT.

The V and J genes are TRBV4-1 and TRBJ2-1; no firm D call. The length of the CDR3 is 13 residues. Germline CDR1 reads MGHRA; CDR2 reads YSYEKL. Between the trimmed V and J ends, which lost 0 bases and 6 bases, there was a span of 6 bases. The CDR3 region has the DNA TGCGCCAGCAGCCAAGACAACAGCAATGAGCAGTTCTTC. Translating it yields CASSQDNSNEQFF.

This clonotype was detected a few times. The chain employs TRBV20-1 and TRBJ2-5; TRBD2 matches 9 bases. CDR1 is DFQATT and CDR2 is SNEGSKA in the germline V gene (reference sequence). The CDR3 contains 16 residues. V was pared by 0 bases and J by 4 bases, with 9 bases of the junction left unmatched. The CDR3 sequence: CSARDLGGGVPETQYF. The CDR3 nucleotides are TGCAGTGCTAGAGATCTTGGCGGGGGGGTTCCAGAGACCCAGTACTTC.

Worth noting for this clonotype: At one boundary the junction diverges from the germline segment, which might be a read error. CDR3 sequence reads: CASSPRRSANERFF. CDR3 DNA sequence: TGTGCCAGCAGCCCAAGGCGGAGCGCCAATGAGCGGTTCTTC. The chain is built from TRBV9 and TRBJ2-1; no definite D call. The CDR3 extends over 14 amino acids. Germline V lookup: CDR1 SGDLS, CDR2 YYNGEE.

The rearrangement uses TRBV12-3 or TRBV12-4 and TRBJ1-2; D unclear. The CDR3 length is 12 residues. V shed 3 bases and J shed 6 bases, with 8 bases lying between them. CDR3 coding DNA: TGTGCCAGCAGTTTTTCTGTTAATGGCTACACCTTC. Its protein is CASSFSVNGYTF.

The genes are TRBV10-3 and TRBJ2-7, with TRBD2 identical over 7 bases. Germline trimming cut 10 bases from V and 3 bases from J; bases unmatched to any gene: 12. CDR1 ENHRY and CDR2 SYGVKD come from the germline V gene. The CDR3 runs to 14 residues. In DNA form, the CDR3 reads TGTGCCACCGCCGGGGAGGGCGACTTCTACGAGCAGTACTTC. Amino acids: CATAGEGDFYEQYF.

This sequence joins TRBV29-1 and TRBJ1-1; the match to TRBD1 covers 8 bases. This CDR3 region has 15 residues. V lost 7 bases to trimming and J lost 5 bases; unmatched junction nucleotides: 15. Looked up from germline, CDR1 is SQVTM and CDR2 is ANQGSEA. CDR3 loop: CSAETWGQVLTEAFF. CDR3 sequence (DNA): TGCAGCGCAGAAACTTGGGGACAGGTGCTTACTGAAGCTTTCTTT.

The gene calls are TRBV25-1 and TRBJ2-3; D is unresolved. Deletions cut 6 bases from V and 1 base from J, with 11 bases between. Germline V gives CDR1 MGHDK, CDR2 SYGVNS. The CDR3 is 14 residues long. The CDR3 DNA reads TGTGCCAGCAGGGACCATTTGGGCACAGATACGCAGTATTTT. Amino acid sequence: CASRDHLGTDTQYF. The variable domain in full, completed from reference TRBV25-1 and TRBJ2-3, reads EADIYQTPRYLVIGTGKKITLECSQTMGHDKMYWYQQDPGMELHLIHYSYGVNSTEKGDLSSESTVSRIRTEHFPLTLESARPSHTSQYLCASRDHLGTDTQYFGPGTRLTVL.

The CDR3 DNA follows: TGTGCCAGCAGCTCCAGTGGGGAACTGTTTTTT. Translation: CASSSSGELFF. The chain joins TRBV4-2 to TRBJ1-4, with unresolved D. This CDR3 has 11 residues. Germline V gene data show CDR1 as LGHNA and CDR2 as YNFKEQ. V gave up 5 bases and J gave up 12 bases, with 10 bases separating them.

This clonotype was detected only a few times. This rearrangement joins TRBV28 to TRBJ1-2, with D tentatively TRBD1 (6 bases). Germline assignment: CDR1 MDHEN and CDR2 SYDVKM. Trimming removed 10 bases at V and 4 bases at J, with 13 bases between. The CDR3 length is 12 residues. The CDR3 spells CATTGPLYGYTF. The CDR3, as DNA: TGTGCCACTACAGGGCCACTCTATGGCTACACCTTC.

The chain has TRBV10-3 and TRBJ1-5, with a tentative D call TRBD1 (5 bases). Germline values: CDR1 ENHRY, CDR2 SYGVKD. The CDR3 runs to 13 residues. Trimming stripped 9 bases from V and 2 bases from J, with 11 bases between. Written as DNA, the CDR3 is TGTGCCATAAAGACAGAAGGCAATCAGCCCCAGCATTTT. It translates to CAIKTEGNQPQHF.

The chain links TRBV15 to TRBJ2-2; D is perhaps TRBD1 or TRBD2 (5 bases each). Per germline, CDR1 LNHNV and CDR2 YYDKDF (reference sequence). V lost 3 bases, J lost 9 bases, and 11 bases lay in between. The CDR3 loop spans 13 amino acids. CDR3 sequence (DNA): TGTGCCACCAGCAGTGAGGGGTGGAGGGAGCTGTTTTTT. Translating gives CATSSEGWRELFF.

DNA of the CDR3: TGTGCCAGCAGTTACGAGAACACCGGGGAGCTGTTTTTT. Amino acid sequence: CASSYENTGELFF. The chain recombines TRBV6-5 with TRBJ2-2; D gene uncertain. Looked up from germline, CDR1 is MNHEY and CDR2 is SVGAGI. The germline V and J ends were trimmed by 2 bases and 1 base, with 2 bases remaining between them. The CDR3 spans 13 residues.

V and J are TRBV2 and TRBJ2-5; TRBD2 might be the D (5 bases). This CDR3 is 14 amino acids long. Looked up from germline, CDR1 is SNHLY and CDR2 is FYNNEI. V lost 3 bases and J 5 bases, leaving 13 bases between the germline ends. The CDR3 nucleotides read TGTGCCAGCAGTGATTTCAGGTGGAGGGAGACCCAGTACTTC. It codes for CASSDFRWRETQYF.

The V call is TRBV7-6, the J call TRBJ2-1, with D possibly TRBD2 on 8 matching bases. The germline V gene encodes CDR1 SGHVS and CDR2 FNYEAQ. The germline V and J ends were trimmed by 6 bases and 6 bases, with 33 bases remaining between them. CDR3 length: 20 amino acids. CDR3 loop: CASRPDRATNTGGAINEQFF. Here the CDR3 DNA reads TGTGCCAGCAGACCCGACAGGGCTACTAACACCGGGGGGGCCATCAATGAGCAGTTCTTC.

V usage is TRBV15 and J usage is TRBJ2-5; D call uncertain. The CDR3 spans 15 residues. Germline V CDR1 and CDR2: LNHNV, YYDKDF (reference sequence). V was cut by 2 bases and J by 11 bases, with 21 bases left in between. CDR3 sequence: CATSRPQDVGKLQYF. For the CDR3, the DNA is TGTGCCACCAGCAGACCTCAGGATGTTGGGAAGTTACAGTACTTC.